The clone carrying this TCR beta chain has a handful of counts. These data belong to a study of identical twins. TCRdb re-called the 5' RACE reads through MiXCR, storing one row per CDR3 protein. The sample carries roughly 690,000 distinct CDR3 sequences, around 20% recorded once. The V gene lost 3 bases and the J gene lost 0 bases, with 12 bases spanning the gap. This CDR3 is built from 16 residues. These data are also associated with another study on T cells expressing NK-cell markers.

This clonotype originated in a woman younger than 35 in good health. The chain links TRBV12-3 or TRBV12-4 to TRBJ2-1; D remains ambiguous. Source material: PBMCs. CDR3 nucleotide sequence: TGTGCCAGCAGTTTTATCATACGCGTCTCCTACAATGAGCAGTTCTTC. Its protein is CASSFIIRVSYNEQFF.